This T cell receptor beta chain originates from a study of blood T cells in healthy people across ages. The V gene lost 0 bases and the J gene lost 7 bases, with 15 bases spanning the gap. This CDR3 contains 15 residues. The germline gives CDR1 MNHEY, CDR2 SVGEGT. On this clonotype: Its matching antigen is unknown.

Combining a sample-barcoded 5' primer with a J-beta primer mix, a second PCR ran for 7 to 11 cycles. TCRdb reprocessed the 5' RACE reads via MiXCR and lists one record per CDR3 protein. The sample records roughly 800,000 distinct CDR3 sequences, about three fifths being singletons. Aged about 6 to 95, donors were systemically healthy Caucasians from Russia. The sample, about 9.2 milliliters of peripheral blood, was drawn from each donor. Whole-study findings and limits: Diversity estimated from one million T cells was considered an underestimate. There were more naive CD4+ cells and higher diversity in long-lived donors than in aged donors.

This chain connects TRBV6-2 or TRBV6-3 to TRBJ1-2; D is uncertain. Sample: blood. The sequence was collected from a man aged 25 to 40 in good health. The CDR3 is CASSYSTGSGFGYTF. The CDR3 DNA sequence: TGTGCCAGCAGTTACTCGACTGGTTCTGGTTTTGGCTACACCTTC.